A selection of T cell receptor beta chains follows, all from one sample in a study of breast tumors, draining lymph nodes, adjacent tissues. From the multiplex PCR reads, TCRdb called clonotypes with MiXCR, one entry per CDR3 protein. The sample contains 200,000 to 300,000 distinct CDR3 sequences, around 30% of which appear only once. The sample was axillary lymph node tissue. The receptors come from a female donor with breast cancer. Some clones in this sample may be carry-over from other donors' samples. Both conserved end residues are part of each CDR3. The order of the fields is clone size, J gene, D gene, V gene, CDR3 DNA, CDR3 protein. D genes are given only for firm matches. For some rows the clone size is stated as once, few or many, or as a class when expanded; others skip it.

many TRBJ2-7 NA TRBV6-6 TGTGCCAGCAGTTTGCAGGGGGGGTACGAGCAGTACTTC CASSLQGGYEQYF
NA TRBJ1-3 TRBD1 TRBV4-2 TGTGCCAGCAGCCAAGTCGACAGGGGGCGCGGAAACACCATATATTTT CASSQVDRGRGNTIYF
NA TRBJ2-7 TRBD2 TRBV20-1 TGCAGTGCTAGAGATCTGCGTATTATTAGCGGGAGGGCCTTGGAGCAGTACTTC CSARDLRIISGRALEQYF
many TRBJ2-2 NA TRBV5-1 TGCGCCAGCAGCTTAAGGGGGACGGTGAACACCGGGGAGCTGTTTTTT CASSLRGTVNTGELFF
many TRBJ1-2 NA TRBV15 TGTGCCACCAGCAGCTTGACGTGGTCCCCTTACTATGGCTACACCTTC CATSSLTWSPYYGYTF
many TRBJ1-2 NA TRBV6-5 TGTGCCAGCAACGGGGGTTTTGGCTACACCTTC CASNGGFGYTF
many TRBJ2-3 TRBD2 TRBV6-4 TGTGCCAGCACGCCCGTGCAGACTAGCGGGCGTCGGAGATTGGCTACGCAGTATTTT CASTPVQTSGRRRLATQYF
many TRBJ2-7 TRBD1 TRBV5-6 TGTGCCAGCAGCTGGACAGGGGGCTCCTACGAGCAGTACTTC CASSWTGGSYEQYF
NA TRBJ1-4 NA TRBV5-5 TGTGCCAGCGGGGTGGGAGCGGGAGCTAATGAAAAACTGTTTTTT CASGVGAGANEKLFF
many TRBJ2-7 TRBD2 TRBV20-1 TGCAGTGCTAACCGACTAGCGGGAGCTCAGTACTTC CSANRLAGAQYF
many TRBJ2-4 NA TRBV29-1 TGCAGCGGAAGAACAGGGTCCGGTGAAAACATTCAGTACTTC CSGRTGSGENIQYF
few TRBJ2-7 TRBD2 TRBV11-2 TGTGCCAGCAGCACACGGCCGGGAGGGGGAATCTACGAGCAGTACTTC CASSTRPGGGIYEQYF
medium-sized TRBJ1-1 NA TRBV10-1 TGCGCCAGCAGCAGGGGAATGAACACTGAAGCTTTCTTT CASSRGMNTEAFF
many TRBJ1-2 TRBD1 TRBV9 TGTGCCAGCAGCCCCTGGACAGGTGAAGGCTACACCTTC CASSPWTGEGYTF
few TRBJ1-1 NA TRBV7-9 TGTGCCAGCAGCTTGGACTCAAACACTGAAGCTTTCTTT CASSLDSNTEAFF
many TRBJ2-5 NA TRBV2 TGTGCCAGCAAAGGGGAGGAGACCCAGTACTTC CASKGEETQYF
many TRBJ2-1 TRBD2 TRBV20-1 TGCAGTGCTATTTTAACTAGCGGGAGTTCTAATGAGCAGTTCTTC CSAILTSGSSNEQFF